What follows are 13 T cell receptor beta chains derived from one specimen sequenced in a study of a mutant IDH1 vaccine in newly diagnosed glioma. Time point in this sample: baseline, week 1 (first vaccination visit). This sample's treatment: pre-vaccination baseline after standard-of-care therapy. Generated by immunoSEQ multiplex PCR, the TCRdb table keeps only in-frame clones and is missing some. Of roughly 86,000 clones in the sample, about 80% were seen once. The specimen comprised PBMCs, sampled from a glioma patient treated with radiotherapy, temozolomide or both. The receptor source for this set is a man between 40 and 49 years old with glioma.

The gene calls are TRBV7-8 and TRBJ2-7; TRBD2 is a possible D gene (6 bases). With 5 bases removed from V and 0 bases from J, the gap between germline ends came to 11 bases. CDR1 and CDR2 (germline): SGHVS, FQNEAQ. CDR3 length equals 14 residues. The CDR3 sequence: CASSLRTTSYEQYF. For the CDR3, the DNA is TGTGCCAGCAGCCTTAGGACTACCTCCTACGAGCAGTACTTC. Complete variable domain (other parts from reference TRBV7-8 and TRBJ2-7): GAGVSQSPRYKVAKRGQDVALRCDPISGHVSLFWYQQALGQGPEFLTYFQNEAQLDKSGLPSDRFFAERPEGSVSTLKIQRTQQEDSAVYLCASSLRTTSYEQYFGPGTRLTVT.

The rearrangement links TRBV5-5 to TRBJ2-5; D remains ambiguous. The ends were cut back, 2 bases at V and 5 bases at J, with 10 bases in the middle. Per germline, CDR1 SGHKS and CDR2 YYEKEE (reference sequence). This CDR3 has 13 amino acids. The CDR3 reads CASSFRLSETQYF. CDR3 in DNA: TGTGCCAGCAGCTTCCGGTTATCGGAGACCCAGTACTTC.

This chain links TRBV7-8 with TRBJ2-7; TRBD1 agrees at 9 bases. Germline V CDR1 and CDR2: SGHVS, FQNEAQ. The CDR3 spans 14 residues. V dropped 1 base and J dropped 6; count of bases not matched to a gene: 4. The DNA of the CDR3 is TGTGCCAGCAGCTTAGGGACAGGGGTAATCGAGCAGTACTTC. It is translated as CASSLGTGVIEQYF.

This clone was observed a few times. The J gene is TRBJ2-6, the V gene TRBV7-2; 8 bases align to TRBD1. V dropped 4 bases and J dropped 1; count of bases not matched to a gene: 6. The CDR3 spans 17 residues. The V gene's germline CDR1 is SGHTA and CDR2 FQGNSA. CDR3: CASSSLNRGSGANVLTF. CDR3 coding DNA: TGTGCCAGCAGCTCCCTTAACAGGGGGTCTGGGGCCAACGTCCTGACTTTC.

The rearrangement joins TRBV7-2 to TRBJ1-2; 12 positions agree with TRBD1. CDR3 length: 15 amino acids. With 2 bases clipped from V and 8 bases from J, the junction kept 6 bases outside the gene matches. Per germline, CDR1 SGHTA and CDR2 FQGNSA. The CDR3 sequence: CASSLKGTGGHGYTF. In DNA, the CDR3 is TGTGCCAGCAGCTTAAAGGGGACAGGGGGCCACGGCTACACCTTC.

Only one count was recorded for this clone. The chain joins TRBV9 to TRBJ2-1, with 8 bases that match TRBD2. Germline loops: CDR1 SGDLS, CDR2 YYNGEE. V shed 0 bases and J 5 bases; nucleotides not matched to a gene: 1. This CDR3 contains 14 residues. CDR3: CASSVGGGHNEQFF. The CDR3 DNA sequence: TGTGCCAGCAGCGTAGGCGGGGGGCACAATGAGCAGTTCTTC.

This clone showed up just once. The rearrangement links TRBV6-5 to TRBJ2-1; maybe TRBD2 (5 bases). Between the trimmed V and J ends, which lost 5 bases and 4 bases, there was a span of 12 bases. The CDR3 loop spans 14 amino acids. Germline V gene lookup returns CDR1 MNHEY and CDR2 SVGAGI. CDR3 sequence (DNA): TGTGCCAGCAGTCTCGGGGATCTTTACAATGAGCAGTTCTTC. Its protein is CASSLGDLYNEQFF.

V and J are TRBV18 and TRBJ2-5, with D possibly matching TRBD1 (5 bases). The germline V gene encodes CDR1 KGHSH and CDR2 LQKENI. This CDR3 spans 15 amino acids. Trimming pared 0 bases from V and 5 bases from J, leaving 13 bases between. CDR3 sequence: CASSPPGLGLETQYF. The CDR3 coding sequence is TGTGCCAGCTCACCACCGGGGCTAGGATTGGAGACCCAGTACTTC.

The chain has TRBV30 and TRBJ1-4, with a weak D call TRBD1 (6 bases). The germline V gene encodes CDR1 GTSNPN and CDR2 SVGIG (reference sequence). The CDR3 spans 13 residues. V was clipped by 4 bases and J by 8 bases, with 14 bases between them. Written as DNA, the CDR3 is TGTGCCTGGACCGACAGGTTCCCCGAAAAACTGTTTTTT. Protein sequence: CAWTDRFPEKLFF. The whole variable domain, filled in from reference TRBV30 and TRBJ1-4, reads SQTIHQWPATLVQPVGSPLSLECTVEGTSNPNLYWYRQAAGRGLQLLFYSVGIGQISSEVPQNLSASRPQDRQFILSSKKLLLSDSGFYLCAWTDRFPEKLFFGSGTQLSVL.

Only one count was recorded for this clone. This CDR3 reads CASSLHGTQAYEQYF. CDR3 DNA sequence: TGTGCCAGCAGCTTACACGGGACGCAAGCCTACGAGCAGTACTTC. The V call is TRBV7-3, the J call TRBJ2-7; D may be TRBD1 or TRBD2 (5 bases each). V was cut by 2 bases and J by 2 bases, with 13 bases left in between. The CDR3 contains 15 residues. CDR1 is SGHTA, CDR2 FQGTGA, per germline.

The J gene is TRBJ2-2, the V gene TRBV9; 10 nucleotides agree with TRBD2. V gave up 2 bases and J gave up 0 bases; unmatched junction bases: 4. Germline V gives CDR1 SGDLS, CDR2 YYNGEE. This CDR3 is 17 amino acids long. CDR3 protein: CASSVRTSGANTGELFF. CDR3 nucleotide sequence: TGTGCCAGCAGCGTCCGTACTAGCGGGGCGAACACCGGGGAGCTGTTTTTT.

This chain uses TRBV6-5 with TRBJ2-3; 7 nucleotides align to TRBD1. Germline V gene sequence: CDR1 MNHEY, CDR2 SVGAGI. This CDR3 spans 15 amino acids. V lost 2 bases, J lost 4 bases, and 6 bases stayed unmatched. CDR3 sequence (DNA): TGTGCCAGCAGTTACCGTGGAACAGGGGCAGATACGCAGTATTTT. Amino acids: CASSYRGTGADTQYF.

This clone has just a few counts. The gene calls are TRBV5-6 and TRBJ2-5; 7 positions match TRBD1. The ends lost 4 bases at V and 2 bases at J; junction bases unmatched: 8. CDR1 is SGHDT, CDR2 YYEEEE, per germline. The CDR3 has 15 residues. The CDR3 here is CASSPTGRQQETQYF. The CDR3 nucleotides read TGTGCCAGCAGCCCGACAGGGCGTCAACAAGAGACCCAGTACTTC.